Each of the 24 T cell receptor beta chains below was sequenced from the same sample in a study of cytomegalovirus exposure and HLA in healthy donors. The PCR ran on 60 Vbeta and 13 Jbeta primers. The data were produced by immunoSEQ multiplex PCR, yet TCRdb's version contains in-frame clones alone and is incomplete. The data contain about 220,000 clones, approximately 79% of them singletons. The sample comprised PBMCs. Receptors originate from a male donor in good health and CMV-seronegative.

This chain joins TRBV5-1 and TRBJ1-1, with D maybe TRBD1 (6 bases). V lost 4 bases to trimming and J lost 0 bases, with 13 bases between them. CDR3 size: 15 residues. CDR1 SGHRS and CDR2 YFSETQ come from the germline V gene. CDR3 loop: CASSPKQGMNTEAFF. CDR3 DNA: TGCGCCAGCAGCCCAAAACAGGGCATGAACACTGAAGCTTTCTTT.

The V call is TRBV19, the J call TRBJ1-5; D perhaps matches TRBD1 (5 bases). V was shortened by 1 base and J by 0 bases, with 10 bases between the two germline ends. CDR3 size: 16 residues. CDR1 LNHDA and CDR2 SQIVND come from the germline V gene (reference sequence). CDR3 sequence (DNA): TGTGCCAGTAGTATAGGTTTCAGGGCTAGCAATCAGCCCCAGCATTTT. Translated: CASSIGFRASNQPQHF.

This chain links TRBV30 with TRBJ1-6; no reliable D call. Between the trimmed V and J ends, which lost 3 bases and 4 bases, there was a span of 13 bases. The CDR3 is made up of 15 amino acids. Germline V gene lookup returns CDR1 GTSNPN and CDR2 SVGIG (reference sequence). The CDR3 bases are TGTGCCTGGAGACAGACCTTCGATTATAATTCACCCCTCCACTTT. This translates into CAWRQTFDYNSPLHF.

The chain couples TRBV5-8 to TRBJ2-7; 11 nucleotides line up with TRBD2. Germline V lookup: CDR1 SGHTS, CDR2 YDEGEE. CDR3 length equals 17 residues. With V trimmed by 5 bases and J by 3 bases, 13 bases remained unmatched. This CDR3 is CASRPRDSGRGIYEQYF. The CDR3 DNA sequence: TGTGCCAGCAGACCCCGGGATAGCGGGAGGGGGATCTACGAGCAGTACTTC.

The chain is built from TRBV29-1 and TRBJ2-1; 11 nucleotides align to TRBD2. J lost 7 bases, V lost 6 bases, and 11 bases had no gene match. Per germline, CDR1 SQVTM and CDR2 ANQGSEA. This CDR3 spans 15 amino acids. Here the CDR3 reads CSVGAGLAVLNEQFF. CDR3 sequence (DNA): TGCAGCGTCGGGGCGGGACTAGCGGTTCTAAATGAGCAGTTCTTC.

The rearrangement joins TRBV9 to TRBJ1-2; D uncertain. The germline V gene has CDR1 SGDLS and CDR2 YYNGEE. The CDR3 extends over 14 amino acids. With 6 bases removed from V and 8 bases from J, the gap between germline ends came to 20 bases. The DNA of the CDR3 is TGTGCCAGCAACCCCGGCGGCGGAACTAAAGGCTACACCTTC. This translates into CASNPGGGTKGYTF.

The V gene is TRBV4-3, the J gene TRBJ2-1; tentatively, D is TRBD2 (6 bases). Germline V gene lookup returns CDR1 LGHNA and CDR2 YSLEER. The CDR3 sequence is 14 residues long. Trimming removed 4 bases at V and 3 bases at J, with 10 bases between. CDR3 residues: CASSPLAYYNEQFF. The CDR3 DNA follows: TGCGCCAGCAGCCCGCTAGCGTACTACAATGAGCAGTTCTTC.

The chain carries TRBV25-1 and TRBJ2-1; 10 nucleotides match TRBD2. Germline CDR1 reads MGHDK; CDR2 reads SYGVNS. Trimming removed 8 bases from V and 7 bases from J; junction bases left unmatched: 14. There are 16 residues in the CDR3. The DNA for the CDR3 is TGTGCCAGCGGGGACGCAACTAGCGGGGCCGTGAATGAGCAGTTCTTC. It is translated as CASGDATSGAVNEQFF.

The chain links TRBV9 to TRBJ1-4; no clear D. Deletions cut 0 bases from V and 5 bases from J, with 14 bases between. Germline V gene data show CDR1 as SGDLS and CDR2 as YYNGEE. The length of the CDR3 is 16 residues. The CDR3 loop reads CASSVDRPGGNEKLFF. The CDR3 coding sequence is TGTGCCAGCAGCGTAGATCGCCCGGGAGGGAATGAAAAACTGTTTTTT.

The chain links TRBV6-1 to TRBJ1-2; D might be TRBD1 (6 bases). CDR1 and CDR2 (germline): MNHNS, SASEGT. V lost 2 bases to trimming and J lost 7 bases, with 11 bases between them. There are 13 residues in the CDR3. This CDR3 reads CASSEKAGAGYTF. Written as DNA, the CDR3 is TGTGCCAGCAGTGAAAAGGCAGGGGCTGGCTACACCTTC.

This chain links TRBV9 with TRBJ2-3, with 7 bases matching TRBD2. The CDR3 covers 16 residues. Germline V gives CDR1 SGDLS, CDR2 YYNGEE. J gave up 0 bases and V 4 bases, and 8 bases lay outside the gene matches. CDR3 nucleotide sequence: TGTGCCAGCAGCCCAACTAGCGTTCCTAGCACAGATACGCAGTATTTT. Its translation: CASSPTSVPSTDTQYF. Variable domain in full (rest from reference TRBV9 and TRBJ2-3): DSGVTQTPKHLITATGQRVTLRCSPRSGDLSVYWYQQSLDQGLQFLIQYYNGEERAKGNILERFSAQQFPDLHSELNLSSLELGDSALYFCASSPTSVPSTDTQYFGPGTRLTVL.

The CDR3 loop reads CASSNRGYQETQYF. The CDR3 nucleotides read TGTGCCAGTAGTAACAGGGGATACCAAGAGACCCAGTACTTC. The V and J genes are TRBV19 and TRBJ2-5, with 7 bases identical to TRBD1. The CDR3 is made up of 14 amino acids. Trimming took 4 bases from V and 0 from J; bases not matched to a gene: 2. CDR1 is LNHDA, CDR2 SQIVND, per germline (reference sequence).

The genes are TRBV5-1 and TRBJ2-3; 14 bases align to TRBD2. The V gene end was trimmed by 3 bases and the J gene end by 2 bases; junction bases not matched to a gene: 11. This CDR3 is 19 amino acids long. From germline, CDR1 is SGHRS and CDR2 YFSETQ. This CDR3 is CASSSGLAGGNMLTDTQYF. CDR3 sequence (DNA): TGCGCCAGCAGCTCTGGACTAGCGGGAGGAAACATGCTCACAGATACGCAGTATTTT.

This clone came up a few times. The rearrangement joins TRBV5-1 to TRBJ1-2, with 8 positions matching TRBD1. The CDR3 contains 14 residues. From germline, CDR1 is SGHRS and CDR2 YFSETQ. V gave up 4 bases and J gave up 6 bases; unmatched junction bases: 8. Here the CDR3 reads CASSVTGANDGYTF. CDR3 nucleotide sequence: TGCGCCAGCAGCGTGACAGGGGCGAATGATGGCTACACCTTC.

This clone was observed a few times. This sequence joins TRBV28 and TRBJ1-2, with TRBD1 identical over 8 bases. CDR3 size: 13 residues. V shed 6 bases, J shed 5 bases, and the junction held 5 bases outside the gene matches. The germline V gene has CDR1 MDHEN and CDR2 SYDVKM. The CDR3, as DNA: TGTGCCAGCAGGAAGGGACAGGTTTATGGCTACACCTTC. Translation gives CASRKGQVYGYTF.

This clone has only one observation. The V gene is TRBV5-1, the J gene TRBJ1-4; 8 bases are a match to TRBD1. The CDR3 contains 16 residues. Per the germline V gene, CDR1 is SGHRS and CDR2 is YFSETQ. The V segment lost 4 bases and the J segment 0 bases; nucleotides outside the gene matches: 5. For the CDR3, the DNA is TGCGCCAGCAGCCCTATGACAGGGGCAACTAATGAAAAACTGTTTTTT. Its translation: CASSPMTGATNEKLFF. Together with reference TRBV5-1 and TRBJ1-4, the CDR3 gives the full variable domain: KAGVTQTPRYLIKTRGQQVTLSCSPISGHRSVSWYQQTPGQGLQFLFEYFSETQRNKGNFPGRFSGRQFSNSRSEMNVSTLELGDSALYLCASSPMTGATNEKLFFGSGTQLSVL.

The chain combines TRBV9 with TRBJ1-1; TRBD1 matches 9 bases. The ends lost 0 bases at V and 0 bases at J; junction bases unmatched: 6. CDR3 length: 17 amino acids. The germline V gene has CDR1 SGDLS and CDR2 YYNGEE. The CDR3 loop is CASSVGTGDGMNTEAFF. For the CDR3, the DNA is TGTGCCAGCAGCGTAGGGACAGGGGACGGGATGAACACTGAAGCTTTCTTT. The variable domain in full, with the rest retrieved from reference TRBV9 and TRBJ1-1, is DSGVTQTPKHLITATGQRVTLRCSPRSGDLSVYWYQQSLDQGLQFLIQYYNGEERAKGNILERFSAQQFPDLHSELNLSSLELGDSALYFCASSVGTGDGMNTEAFFGQGTRLTVV.

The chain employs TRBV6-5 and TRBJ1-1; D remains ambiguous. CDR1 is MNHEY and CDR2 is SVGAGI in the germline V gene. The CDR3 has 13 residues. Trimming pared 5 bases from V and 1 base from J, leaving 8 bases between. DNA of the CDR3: TGTGCCAGCAGTGACGACTGGAACACTGAAGCTTTCTTT. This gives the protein CASSDDWNTEAFF.

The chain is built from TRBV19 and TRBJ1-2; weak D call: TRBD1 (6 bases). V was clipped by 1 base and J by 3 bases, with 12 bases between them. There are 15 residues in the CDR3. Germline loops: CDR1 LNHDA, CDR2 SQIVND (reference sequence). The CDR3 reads CASSIARGIDYGYTF. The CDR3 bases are TGTGCCAGTAGTATAGCCAGGGGAATTGACTATGGCTACACCTTC.

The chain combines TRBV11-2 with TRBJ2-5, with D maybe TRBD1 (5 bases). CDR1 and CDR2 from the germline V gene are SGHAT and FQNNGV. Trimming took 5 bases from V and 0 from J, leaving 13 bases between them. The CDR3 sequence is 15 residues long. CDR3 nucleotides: TGTGCCAGCAGCAAACCAGGGATGTACCAAGAGACCCAGTACTTC. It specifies CASSKPGMYQETQYF.

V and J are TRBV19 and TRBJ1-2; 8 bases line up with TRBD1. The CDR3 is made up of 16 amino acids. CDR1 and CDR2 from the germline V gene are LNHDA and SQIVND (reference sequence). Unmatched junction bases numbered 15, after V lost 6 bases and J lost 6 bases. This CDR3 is CASRNPGQEIKNGYTF. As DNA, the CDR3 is TGTGCCAGTAGGAACCCGGGACAGGAGATAAAAAATGGCTACACCTTC.

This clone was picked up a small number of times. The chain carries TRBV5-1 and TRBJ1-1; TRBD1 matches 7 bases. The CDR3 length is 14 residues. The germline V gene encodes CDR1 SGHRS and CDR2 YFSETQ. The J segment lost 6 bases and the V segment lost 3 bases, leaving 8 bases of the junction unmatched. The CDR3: CASSSTGTDSEAFF. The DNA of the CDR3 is TGCGCCAGCAGCTCTACCGGGACAGACTCTGAAGCTTTCTTT.

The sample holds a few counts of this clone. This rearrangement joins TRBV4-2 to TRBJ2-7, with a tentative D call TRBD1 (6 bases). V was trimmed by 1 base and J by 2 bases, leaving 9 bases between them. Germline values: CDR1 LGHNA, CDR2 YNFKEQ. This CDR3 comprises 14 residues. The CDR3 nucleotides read TGTGCCAGCAGCCAAGGTCAGGGGACCTACGAGCAGTACTTC. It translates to CASSQGQGTYEQYF.

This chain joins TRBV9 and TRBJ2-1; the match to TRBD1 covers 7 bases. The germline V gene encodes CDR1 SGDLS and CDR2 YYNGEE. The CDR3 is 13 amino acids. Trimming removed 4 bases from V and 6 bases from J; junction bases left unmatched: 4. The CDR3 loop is CASSTRTGNEQFF. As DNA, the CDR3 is TGTGCCAGCAGCACCCGGACAGGCAATGAGCAGTTCTTC.